This T cell receptor (beta chain) was retrieved from a study of cytotoxic CD8 clonotypes in ibrutinib-treated CLL. Trimming pared 5 bases from V and 2 bases from J, leaving 16 bases between. This CDR3 is 16 amino acids long. Germline assignment: CDR1 MDHEN and CDR2 SYDVKM. Repertoires were generated with immunoSEQ multiplex PCR, while TCRdb's copy carries only in-frame clones and drops some. The table records about 160,000 clones, about 84% of them present only once. The rearrangement uses TRBV28 and TRBJ1-3; D perhaps matches TRBD1 (6 bases). This specimen consisted of PBMCs, obtained after 24 months of ibrutinib treatment. The receptor was derived from a human donor with chronic lymphocytic leukemia. This CDR3 reads CASSHAGGHTGNTIYF. In nucleotides, the CDR3 is TGTGCCAGCAGTCACGCGGGGGGACACACTGGAAACACCATATATTTT.